This T cell receptor beta chain was sequenced in a study of naive and memory T cell subsets. Both TRBC1 and TRBC2 were covered by a beta constant-region primer of two equimolar oligonucleotides. The ligated cDNA underwent four PCR rounds using SP2 and nested alpha and beta constant-region primers. One entry per CDR3 protein, called by TCRdb with MiXCR from the UMI-ligation and nested PCR reads. The sample has around 30,000 distinct CDR3 sequences, about a fifth seen once; the top ten hold more than 3%. This sequence was found in a human donor in good health. Specimen: effector memory CD4+ T cells from blood. Subset reported: effector memory, CD45RA- CD27-.

This chain's CDR3 is CSARDTSGRHGYNEQFF. CDR3 DNA sequence: TGCAGTGCTAGAGATACTAGCGGGAGGCATGGCTACAATGAGCAGTTCTTC. This sequence joins TRBV20-1 and TRBJ2-1, with 12 bases identical to TRBD2. The V gene's germline CDR1 is DFQATT and CDR2 SNEGSKA (reference sequence). The CDR3 is made up of 17 amino acids. V gave up 0 bases and J gave up 3 bases; unmatched junction bases: 6.